This TCR beta chain emerged from a study of blood T cells in healthy people across ages. Broader study findings: Among T cells, TCR beta diversity per million cells dropped roughly linearly as age rose.

A remark on this clonotype: Its antigen is not known. A clone one base away is much larger, so this may be a read error.

The CDR3 is 14 residues long. The germline V gene has CDR1 LGHNA and CDR2 YNFKEQ. Primers used in a second PCR of roughly 7 to 12 cycles were a sample-barcoded 5' primer and a J-beta primer mix. Every individual sample yielded 2.5 million or more paired-end reads (each containing CDR3). TCRdb called the 5' RACE reads again in MiXCR, with one record for every CDR3 protein. In the table there are just over 1 million distinct CDR3 sequences, less than 50% of which are singletons. J is TRBJ2-7 and V is TRBV4-2; perhaps D is TRBD1 or TRBD2 (6 bases each). Sequencing input: blood. This TCR came from a woman aged 60-70 years in good health. CDR3 sequence reads: CASSQGGQTYVQYF. The CDR3 nucleotides are TGTGCCAGCAGCCAGGGGGGCCAAACCTACGTGCAGTACTTC.